This is a list of T cell receptor beta chains from one sample in a study of shared clonotypes between healthy human individuals. The assay was immunoSEQ multiplex PCR, and TCRdb's table has in-frame clones only and misses some. The data show over a million clones, approximately 96% seen once. The sequenced sample consisted of naive CD4+ T cells sorted from blood. The receptor set was obtained from a man aged 25-45 years in good health. Each CDR3 is given with its conserved first and last residue.

TRBV6-5,TRBJ2-7,CASSPGQIYEQYF
TRBV7-9,TRBJ2-7,CASSDTYSYEQYF
TRBV28,TRBJ2-7,CASSRVYEQYF
TRBV5-1,TRBJ2-5,CASSLSGSALVETQYF
TRBV30,TRBJ1-1,CAWNPQRGREDTEAFF
TRBV5-1,TRBJ2-1,CASSFTGSRNNEQFF
TRBV18,TRBJ2-3,CASSHGQGITDTQYF
TRBV6-1,TRBJ2-4,CASSESPQGRAKNIQYF
TRBV21-1,TRBJ1-2,CASSKALYRPYGYTF
TRBV29-1,TRBJ2-7,CSATGLSEQYF
TRBV4-1,TRBJ1-3,CASSQRTGSGNTIYF
TRBV29-1,TRBJ2-5,CSGLPLPGEGTTLGETQYF
TRBV7-9,TRBJ1-2,CASSLEGAVGYTF
TRBV28,TRBJ2-1,CASRRRGDGGQFF
TRBV10-1,TRBJ2-7,CASSERSTGGEQYF
TRBV9,TRBJ2-1,CASSVDGTGKFYEQFF
TRBV6-6,TRBJ1-1,CASSSQGWAEAFF
TRBV28,TRBJ2-2,CASSLTGSTGELFF
TRBV6-1,TRBJ2-7,CASRLTGGASEQYF
TRBV5-4,TRBJ2-5,CASSSRDRYQETQYF
TRBV28,TRBJ2-2,CASIESRGAGELFF
TRBV18,TRBJ2-5,CASSPPRGTGGLQETQYF
TRBV6-5,TRBJ1-1,CASSLGALVTEAFF